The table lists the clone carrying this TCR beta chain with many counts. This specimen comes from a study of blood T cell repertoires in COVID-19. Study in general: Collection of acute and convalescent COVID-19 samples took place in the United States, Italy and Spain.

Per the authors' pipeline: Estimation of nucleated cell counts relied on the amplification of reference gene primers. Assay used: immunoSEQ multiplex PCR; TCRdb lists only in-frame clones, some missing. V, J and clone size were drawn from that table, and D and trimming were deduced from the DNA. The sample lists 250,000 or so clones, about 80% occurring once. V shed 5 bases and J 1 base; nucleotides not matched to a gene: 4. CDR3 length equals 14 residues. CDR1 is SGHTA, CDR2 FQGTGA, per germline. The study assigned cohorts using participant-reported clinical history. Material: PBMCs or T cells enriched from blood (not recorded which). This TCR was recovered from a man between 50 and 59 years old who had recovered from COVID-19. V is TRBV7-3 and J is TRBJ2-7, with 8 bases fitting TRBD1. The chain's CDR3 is CASSPTGGSYEQYF. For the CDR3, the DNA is TGTGCCAGCAGCCCAACAGGGGGTTCCTACGAGCAGTACTTC.